This TCR beta chain came from a study of T cell repertoires in cytomegalovirus infection (dated by TCRdb to the late 2010s). Background on the whole study: Because public TCR beta signatures pointed to carriage of CMV infection together with the matching HLA type, the HLA type of each donor mattered for the analysis.

TCRdb records Illumina HiSeq 1500 as the sequencer. TCRdb took the public reads, trimmed them with fastp at Q25, ran MiXCR for clone calling and kept in-frame beta chains. Here each entry gathers all rows of one CDR3 protein and keeps the most common genes and DNA. This sample has approximately 550,000 distinct CDR3 sequences in its table, and 16% of those were observed once. The ten largest clones represent roughly a quarter of the sample. In the case of this clonotype: Its cognate antigen has yet to be identified. Lacking the conserved final phenylalanine or tryptophan, this CDR3 likely reflects a read error.

The full study reports these points: In the ex vivo response, HLA-C-restricted CMV-specific TCR beta clonotypes were dominant, and in two of eight donors the single most frequent clonotype came from this HLA-C-restricted group. Carriers of CMV infection plus the relevant HLA type were discriminated by the cumulative frequency of public TCR beta family members in the study cohort and in an independent approximately 360-donor cohort.

The CDR3 comprises 14 residues, both ends counted. The sequence is cut down to CDR3 DNA, 42 bases in frame from base 1. CDR1 MDHEN and CDR2 SYDVKM were looked up in the germline V gene. A distance of 13 bases separates the germline ends of V and J, which lose 7 bases and 0 bases respectively. Material: CD8+ T cells from PBMCs. This receptor was identified in a human donor in good health (CMV status not recorded). Some clones in this sample may be carry-over from other donors' samples. Recombination connected TRBV28 to TRBJ2-7; the D gene lacks a confident call. The DNA sequence reads TGTGCCAGCAACGCCGCGGAACACTCCTACGAGCAGTACTTA. It encodes CASNAAEHSYEQYL.